Shown below are 32 T cell receptor beta chains from a single sample sequenced in a study of blood T cell repertoires in COVID-19. The repertoire was sequenced with immunoSEQ multiplex PCR; TCRdb's copy has only in-frame clones and lacks some. The sample holds 200,000 to 250,000 clones, approximately 82% seen once. Sample: peripheral blood. These receptors all come from a woman older than 75 with active or convalescent COVID-19.

This sequence joins TRBV7-5 and TRBJ2-1; TRBD1, the D gene given by the table, was not confirmed from the DNA. TRBV7-5 counts as a pseudogene. CDR3 length: 17 residues. Here the CDR3 reads CARSHFRVTGGWNEQFF. CDR3 sequence (DNA): TGTGCCAGAAGCCATTTCAGGGTGACAGGGGGGTGGAATGAGCAGTTCTTC.

The gene calls are TRBV28 and TRBJ2-7; 11 bases align to TRBD1. This CDR3 is 14 amino acids long. V lost 7 bases to trimming and J lost 11 bases; unmatched junction nucleotides: 13. CDR1 and CDR2 from the germline V gene are MDHEN and SYDVKM. The CDR3: CASTLGGQGGHKYF. The CDR3 DNA follows: TGTGCCAGCACCTTAGGGGGACAGGGGGGACACAAGTACTTC.

The chain is built from TRBV5-1 and TRBJ2-1; D uncertain. V shed 0 bases and J shed 3 bases, with 7 bases lying between them. The CDR3 spans 14 residues. Germline CDR1 and CDR2: SGHRS and YFSETQ. CDR3 protein: CASSLERGYNEQFF. The CDR3 coding sequence is TGCGCCAGCAGCTTGGAAAGAGGCTACAATGAGCAGTTCTTC.

This chain joins TRBV27 and TRBJ1-5, with 8 bases fitting TRBD1. Germline V gene data show CDR1 as MNHEY and CDR2 as SMNVEV (reference sequence). The CDR3 is 15 residues long. The V gene end was trimmed by 5 bases and the J gene end by 0 bases; junction bases not matched to a gene: 3. This CDR3 is CASSRTGNSNQPQHF. CDR3 sequence (DNA): TGTGCCAGCAGTCGGACAGGGAATAGCAATCAGCCCCAGCATTTT.

This clone showed up just once. The V call is TRBV20-1, the J call TRBJ1-2; D possibly corresponds to TRBD1 (5 bases). CDR1 and CDR2 (germline): DFQATT, SNEGSKA (reference sequence). V lost 3 bases and J lost 4, with 15 bases in between. This CDR3 has 14 residues. The CDR3 nucleotides are TGCAGTGCTAGTTTGGGGCGCAGGGTCTATGGCTACACCTTC. Its protein is CSASLGRRVYGYTF.

This rearrangement joins TRBV10-3 to TRBJ2-7; TRBD1 aligns across 8 bases. This CDR3 region has 16 residues. Germline V gene lookup returns CDR1 ENHRY and CDR2 SYGVKD. V was pared by 6 bases and J by 3 bases, with 13 bases of the junction left unmatched. The CDR3 DNA is TGTGCCATCAGGCCGGACCTCGGAACAGGGGGCTACGAGCAGTACTTC. The encoded protein is CAIRPDLGTGGYEQYF.

The chain combines TRBV24-1 with TRBJ2-3; TRBD2 agrees at 14 bases. Per germline, CDR1 KGHDR and CDR2 SFDVKD. The CDR3 runs 18 residues. The V and J ends lost 0 bases and 4 bases, in that order; junction bases with no gene match: 5. CDR3 in DNA: TGTGCCACCAGTGATTTGGGACTAGCGGGAGGTTACCCAGATACGCAGTATTTT. This codes for CATSDLGLAGGYPDTQYF.

This clone was counted only a few times. The V and J genes are TRBV4-2 and TRBJ2-7, with 10 bases that match TRBD2. CDR3 size: 16 residues. The V segment lost 4 bases and the J segment 6 bases; nucleotides outside the gene matches: 12. Per germline, CDR1 LGHNA and CDR2 YNFKEQ. DNA for the CDR3: TGTGCCAGCAGCCCCTCCGAGGAGCGGGGGGGAGTCGAGCAGTACTTC. It encodes CASSPSEERGGVEQYF.

This chain links TRBV24-1 with TRBJ2-2; 7 bases are a match to TRBD1. Germline lookup yields CDR1 KGHDR and CDR2 SFDVKD. J lost 3 bases, V lost 9 bases, and 9 bases had no gene match. This CDR3 contains 15 residues. The CDR3 coding sequence is TGTGCCACCGGGGAAGGGGGCTCACACACCGGGGAGCTGTTTTTT. This gives the protein CATGEGGSHTGELFF.

This chain connects TRBV24-1 to TRBJ1-2; a weak D match, TRBD1 (5 bases). Trimming left V 9 bases short and J 1 base short, with 23 bases between. The CDR3 runs to 17 residues. Germline CDR1 and CDR2: KGHDR and SFDVKD. The CDR3 spells CATSYSPPDINNYGYTF. The CDR3 DNA reads TGTGCCACCTCCTACTCGCCTCCGGACATTAATAACTATGGCTACACCTTC.

The genes are TRBV9 and TRBJ1-4; D gene ambiguous. This CDR3 is 18 amino acids long. With 4 bases removed from V and 0 bases from J, the gap between germline ends came to 19 bases. Germline V gene sequence: CDR1 SGDLS, CDR2 YYNGEE. CDR3 region: CASSPRSASKATNEKLFF. The CDR3 nucleotides read TGTGCCAGCAGCCCTAGATCGGCAAGCAAAGCAACTAATGAAAAACTGTTTTTT.

V and J are TRBV24-1 and TRBJ2-1; D possibly corresponds to TRBD1 (6 bases). This CDR3 region has 14 residues. V was pared by 4 bases and J by 6 bases, with 12 bases between. Germline CDR1 reads KGHDR; CDR2 reads SFDVKD. The CDR3 nucleotides are TGTGCCACCAGTGAGCGACAGGACCGCAATGAGCAGTTCTTC. Translation: CATSERQDRNEQFF.

This chain joins TRBV5-1 and TRBJ1-1; 10 bases are a match to TRBD1. Germline CDR1 reads SGHRS; CDR2 reads YFSETQ. The CDR3 is 17 amino acids. V dropped 4 bases and J dropped 4; count of bases not matched to a gene: 13. The CDR3 protein is CASSLNSPGQGSTEAFF. The CDR3, as DNA: TGCGCCAGCAGCCTAAACTCACCGGGACAGGGGAGCACTGAAGCTTTCTTT. The whole variable domain, remainder taken from reference TRBV5-1 and TRBJ1-1, is KAGVTQTPRYLIKTRGQQVTLSCSPISGHRSVSWYQQTPGQGLQFLFEYFSETQRNKGNFPGRFSGRQFSNSRSEMNVSTLELGDSALYLCASSLNSPGQGSTEAFFGQGTRLTVV.

The gene calls are TRBV20-1 and TRBJ2-1; 9 nucleotides agree with TRBD2. The CDR3 contains 14 residues. Germline V lookup: CDR1 DFQATT, CDR2 SNEGSKA (reference sequence). The junction had 4 bases not matched to a gene; V was cut back by 3 bases and J by 4 bases. The CDR3, as DNA: TGCAGTGCTAGTCTAGCGGGAACATACAATGAGCAGTTCTTC. It yields the protein CSASLAGTYNEQFF.

The DNA for the CDR3 is TGTGCCAGCAGCAGAACTAGCGGGGTCTCCTACGAGCAGTACTTC. It yields the protein CASSRTSGVSYEQYF. This sequence joins TRBV6-6 and TRBJ2-7; 10 bases fit TRBD2. The CDR3 extends over 15 amino acids. V lost 6 bases and J lost 0; bases outside the gene matches: 5. CDR1 is MNHNY and CDR2 is SVGAGI in the germline V gene (reference sequence).

The chain couples TRBV12-3 or TRBV12-4 to TRBJ1-2; D unresolved. CDR3 length: 13 amino acids. V was clipped by 6 bases and J by 4 bases, with 12 bases between them. CDR3 in DNA: TGTGCCAGCAGCCTATATAGCGTCTATGGCTACACCTTC. This gives the protein CASSLYSVYGYTF.

The rearrangement joins TRBV30 to TRBJ2-7, with D possibly TRBD1 on 7 matching bases. V gave up 1 base and J gave up 12 bases, with 13 bases separating them. This CDR3 is 11 amino acids long. In germline, CDR1 is GTSNPN, CDR2 SVGIG (reference sequence). The CDR3 region has the DNA TGTGCCTGGAGTGGTGGGGGGACAGTGTACTTC. It specifies CAWSGGGTVYF.

The chain joins TRBV24-1 to TRBJ1-2, with D hard to call. This CDR3 has 13 residues. Trimming shortened V by 3 bases and J by 7 bases, and 11 bases separated the two germline ends. The germline V gene encodes CDR1 KGHDR and CDR2 SFDVKD. CDR3 DNA: TGTGCCACCAGTGATCCCCAGGTGGGTGGCTACACCTTC. It translates to CATSDPQVGGYTF.

J is TRBJ2-1 and V is TRBV5-1, with TRBD2 as a possible D gene (6 bases). The CDR3 is 12 amino acids. Germline V gene sequence: CDR1 SGHRS, CDR2 YFSETQ. Trimming cost V 0 bases and J 9 bases, with 7 bases left between them. The CDR3 loop reads CASSLAGVEQFF. In nucleotides, the CDR3 is TGCGCCAGCAGCTTGGCGGGGGTTGAGCAGTTCTTC.

This clone was seen once. The CDR3 reads CASSPRQENSPLHF. Here the CDR3 DNA reads TGTGCCAGCAGCCCCCGACAGGAGAATTCACCCCTCCACTTT. This chain uses TRBV3-1 (or the pseudogene TRBV3-2) with TRBJ1-6; perhaps TRBD1 as D (6 bases). CDR1 and CDR2 from the germline V gene are LGHDT and YNNKEL (reference sequence). V lost 4 bases, J lost 7 bases, and 11 bases lay in between. The CDR3 runs to 14 residues.

The chain combines TRBV18 with TRBJ1-4; a possible D gene is TRBD1 (6 bases). Germline CDR1 and CDR2: KGHSH and LQKENI. Trimming left V 2 bases short and J 4 bases short, with 14 bases between. The CDR3 is 16 residues long. In DNA, the CDR3 is TGTGCCAGCTCACCAGTCTCCGGACAGTTTAATGAAAAACTGTTTTTT. Translating gives CASSPVSGQFNEKLFF.

The chain is built from TRBV7-6 and TRBJ2-1; 7 bases are shared with TRBD2. Per germline, CDR1 SGHVS and CDR2 FNYEAQ. V lost 4 bases and J lost 7; bases outside the gene matches: 13. The length of the CDR3 is 16 residues. In DNA, the CDR3 is TGTGCCAGCAGCTCTGATTTGTGGGAGGGGACGAATGAGCAGTTCTTC. It yields the protein CASSSDLWEGTNEQFF.

This clone came up a few times. The J gene is TRBJ1-2, the V gene TRBV3-1 (or the pseudogene TRBV3-2); D remains ambiguous. Per the germline V gene, CDR1 is LGHDT and CDR2 is YNNKEL (reference sequence). This CDR3 spans 13 amino acids. V lost 6 bases and J lost 5, with 13 bases in between. CDR3 in DNA: TGTGCCAGCAGACCGGGAACGTTTTATGGCTACACCTTC. Its translation is CASRPGTFYGYTF.

This clone was seen more than once but under ten times. V usage is TRBV27 and J usage is TRBJ2-2, with D maybe TRBD1 (5 bases). The CDR3 sequence is 16 residues long. Trimming took 5 bases from V and 0 from J, leaving 13 bases between them. The germline V gene encodes CDR1 MNHEY and CDR2 SMNVEV (reference sequence). CDR3 sequence: CASSVGAAANTGELFF. For the CDR3, the DNA is TGTGCCAGCAGTGTAGGGGCAGCCGCGAACACCGGGGAGCTGTTTTTT.

This CDR3 reads CASSEIGNYGYTF. The CDR3 DNA sequence: TGTGCCAGCAGTGAAATCGGGAACTATGGCTACACCTTC. V usage is TRBV2 and J usage is TRBJ1-2; D uncertain. Per the germline V gene, CDR1 is SNHLY and CDR2 is FYNNEI. Trimming left V 2 bases short and J 2 bases short, with 6 bases between. The CDR3 is 13 residues long.

This sequence joins TRBV28 and TRBJ1-1; 10 bases are a match to TRBD1. With 6 bases clipped from V and 7 bases from J, the junction kept 11 bases outside the gene matches. From germline, CDR1 is MDHEN and CDR2 SYDVKM. This CDR3 is built from 15 residues. CDR3 residues: CASRLGGQGKFEAFF. CDR3 DNA: TGTGCCAGCAGGTTAGGGGGACAGGGGAAGTTTGAAGCTTTCTTT.

This clone was seen a single time. CDR3 sequence (DNA): TGTGCCAGCAGTTTACAGATCTCTGGGGCCAACGTCCTGACTTTC. As protein: CASSLQISGANVLTF. The rearrangement joins TRBV28 to TRBJ2-6; D not resolved. The CDR3 consists of 15 residues. Germline assignment: CDR1 MDHEN and CDR2 SYDVKM. The germline V and J ends were trimmed by 2 bases and 0 bases, with 5 bases remaining between them.

The chain links TRBV4-1 to TRBJ1-5; 7 nucleotides match TRBD1. CDR1 and CDR2 (germline): MGHRA, YSYEKL. This CDR3 comprises 16 residues. V lost 5 bases and J lost 3; bases outside the gene matches: 10. This chain's CDR3 is CASSASGTVNNQPQHF. CDR3 DNA: TGCGCCAGCAGCGCATCCGGGACAGTTAACAATCAGCCCCAGCATTTT.

V is TRBV11-2 and J is TRBJ1-5, with D unclear. Germline loops: CDR1 SGHAT, CDR2 FQNNGV. Trimming took 2 bases from V and 0 from J, leaving 5 bases between them. This CDR3 region has 14 residues. DNA of the CDR3: TGTGCCAGCAGCTTATCAGGTAGCAATCAGCCCCAGCATTTT. Protein sequence: CASSLSGSNQPQHF.

The chain couples TRBV7-8 to TRBJ1-3; D gene uncertain. V lost 1 base, J lost 3 bases, and 7 bases lay in between. Germline V lookup: CDR1 SGHVS, CDR2 FQNEAQ. CDR3 size: 14 residues. This chain's CDR3 is CASSLGGGGNTIYF. DNA of the CDR3: TGTGCCAGCAGCTTAGGGGGAGGTGGAAACACCATATATTTT. Using reference TRBV7-8 and TRBJ1-3 for the parts outside the CDR3, the full variable domain is GAGVSQSPRYKVAKRGQDVALRCDPISGHVSLFWYQQALGQGPEFLTYFQNEAQLDKSGLPSDRFFAERPEGSVSTLKIQRTQQEDSAVYLCASSLGGGGNTIYFGEGSWLTVV.

The V call is TRBV15, the J call TRBJ2-5; TRBD1 agrees at 7 bases. CDR1 is LNHNV, CDR2 YYDKDF, per germline (reference sequence). CDR3 size: 16 residues. The J segment lost 1 base and the V segment lost 2 bases, leaving 7 bases of the junction unmatched. This CDR3 reads CATSRNIDRAQETQYF. In DNA, the CDR3 is TGTGCCACCAGCAGAAACATAGACAGGGCCCAAGAGACCCAGTACTTC.

The rearrangement uses TRBV25-1 and TRBJ2-6; the D is unclear. Per germline, CDR1 MGHDK and CDR2 SYGVNS. The CDR3 spans 16 residues. V was trimmed by 1 base and J by 0 bases, leaving 7 bases between them. CDR3 loop: CASSESLFSGANVLTF. CDR3 nucleotides: TGTGCCAGCAGTGAATCTCTCTTCTCTGGGGCCAACGTCCTGACTTTC.